The 15 T cell receptor beta chains in this list originate from one sample, sequenced in a study of T cell repertoires in cytomegalovirus infection. TCRdb fed the reads into MiXCR, producing one record per CDR3 protein. This sample has about a million distinct CDR3 sequences; around 31% occur once, and the top ten carry about 14%. These receptors have no identified antigens. The material was cultured CD8+ T cells from PBMCs, obtained from culture after CMV antigen stimulation. The receptors were gathered from a human donor in good health (CMV status not recorded). Some clones in this sample may be carry-over from other donors' samples.

This clonotype appeared many times. The J gene is TRBJ2-7, the V gene TRBV7-6, with D maybe TRBD2 (6 bases). The CDR3 runs to 13 residues. In germline, CDR1 is SGHVS, CDR2 FNYEAQ. V gave up 3 bases and J gave up 2 bases, with 8 bases separating them. DNA of the CDR3: TGTGCCAGCAGCTTCGGGGGTACCTACGAGCAGTACTTC. It codes for CASSFGGTYEQYF.

In its sample, this clonotype was seen many times. This chain joins TRBV6-1 and TRBJ1-2, with D perhaps TRBD1 (5 bases). V shed 1 base and J shed 4 bases, with 13 bases lying between them. CDR1 and CDR2 (germline): MNHNS, SASEGT. The CDR3 runs 15 residues. CDR3 nucleotide sequence: TGTGCCAGCAGTGAAGAGAGGGGCGCGGGCTATGGCTACACCTTC. The encoded protein is CASSEERGAGYGYTF.

The CDR3 reads CASQRGAGGFTTDTQYF. CDR3 DNA: TGTGCCAGCCAAAGGGGAGCGGGGGGATTTACCACAGATACGCAGTATTTT. The chain recombines TRBV25-1 with TRBJ2-3; 9 nucleotides match TRBD2. V trimming: 8 bases; J trimming: 2 bases; junction bases outside the gene matches: 14. The germline CDR1 and CDR2 sequences are MGHDK and SYGVNS. The CDR3 runs to 17 residues.

The chain recombines TRBV4-1 with TRBJ2-5; 11 bases map to TRBD2. This CDR3 is 16 amino acids long. J gave up 1 base and V 1 base, and 2 bases lay outside the gene matches. Looked up from germline, CDR1 is MGHRA and CDR2 is YSYEKL. The CDR3 DNA reads as TGCGCCAGCAGCCAAGCAGGGACTAGCGGCCAAGAGACCCAGTACTTC. This codes for CASSQAGTSGQETQYF.

The V call is TRBV4-2, the J call TRBJ2-7; the D gene could be TRBD1 or TRBD2 (5 bases each). Germline assignment: CDR1 LGHNA and CDR2 YNFKEQ. There are 16 residues in the CDR3. Trimming shortened V by 0 bases and J by 0 bases, and 12 bases separated the two germline ends. Here the CDR3 reads CASSQDLGTRSYEQYF. The DNA for the CDR3 is TGTGCCAGCAGCCAAGACCTAGGGACCCGCTCCTACGAGCAGTACTTC.

There are a few counts of this clonotype. The chain has TRBV27 and TRBJ2-5; a weak D match, TRBD1 (6 bases). Germline V gene lookup returns CDR1 MNHEY and CDR2 SMNVEV (reference sequence). Between the trimmed V and J ends, which lost 5 bases and 5 bases, there was a span of 15 bases. The CDR3 sequence is 14 residues long. CDR3 loop: CASSAPGTIETQYF. CDR3 in DNA: TGTGCCAGCAGTGCCCCCGGGACAATTGAGACCCAGTACTTC.

The V gene is TRBV28, the J gene TRBJ2-7; 7 positions agree with TRBD1. Per germline, CDR1 MDHEN and CDR2 SYDVKM. The CDR3 extends over 14 amino acids. V was pared by 10 bases and J by 2 bases, with 11 bases of the junction left unmatched. The CDR3, as DNA: TGTGCCAACAGGCCCTCGGGACAGACCTACGAGCAGTACTTC. Amino acid sequence: CANRPSGQTYEQYF.

This rearrangement joins TRBV20-1 to TRBJ2-1; 8 bases match TRBD2. The CDR3 is 13 residues long. V shed 3 bases and J 6 bases; nucleotides not matched to a gene: 4. Germline CDR1 and CDR2: DFQATT and SNEGSKA (reference sequence). CDR3 sequence reads: CSASGGAVNEQFF. The CDR3 DNA reads as TGCAGTGCTAGCGGGGGGGCGGTCAATGAGCAGTTCTTC.

The chain links TRBV10-3 to TRBJ1-1; TRBD1 matches 7 bases. CDR1 and CDR2 from the germline V gene are ENHRY and SYGVKD. The CDR3 covers 14 residues. The V gene end was trimmed by 6 bases and the J gene end by 0 bases; junction bases not matched to a gene: 4. CDR3 protein: CAIRQTGMNTEAFF. In nucleotides, the CDR3 is TGTGCCATCAGACAGACAGGGATGAACACTGAAGCTTTCTTT.

Points on this clonotype: As the CDR3 is not closed by the conserved phenylalanine or tryptophan, this likely results from a read error. This chain links TRBV6-2 or TRBV6-3 with TRBJ2-7, with 7 bases aligning to TRBD2. Germline V gene data show CDR1 as MNHEY and CDR2 as SVGEGT. J lost 5 bases, V lost 2 bases, and 6 bases had no gene match. CDR3 size: 14 residues. The CDR3 is CASSYPRGGNEQYI. DNA for the CDR3: TGTGCCAGCAGTTACCCCCGGGGAGGGAACGAGCAGTACATC.

This clonotype has more than one count but fewer than ten. This chain joins TRBV12-3 or TRBV12-4 and TRBJ1-4; no clear D gene. V was trimmed by 6 bases and J by 12 bases, leaving 20 bases between them. CDR3 length equals 14 residues. The CDR3 region has the DNA TGTGCCAGCAGCCCTCCTAACCAGCCCGGGGAACTGTTTTTT. Amino acids: CASSPPNQPGELFF.

This clonotype was counted a few times. V gene TRBV7-9 combines with J gene TRBJ2-3, with a tentative D call TRBD1 (6 bases). With 4 bases removed from V and 7 bases from J, the gap between germline ends came to 15 bases. The CDR3 runs 14 residues. Germline loops: CDR1 SEHNR, CDR2 FQNEAQ (reference sequence). The DNA for the CDR3 is TGTGCCAGCAGCTCAGGGGTCTCCTCTCATACGCAGTATTTT. Its protein is CASSSGVSSHTQYF.

This clonotype has a handful of counts. The chain recombines TRBV12-3 or TRBV12-4 with TRBJ1-1; D uncertain. V lost 3 bases, J lost 5 bases, and 10 bases lay in between. The length of the CDR3 is 13 residues. CDR3 sequence: CASSLQDGTEAFF. The DNA of the CDR3 is TGTGCCAGCAGTTTGCAGGATGGGACTGAAGCTTTCTTT.

The rearrangement joins TRBV19 to TRBJ2-2; D unresolved. This CDR3 contains 15 residues. Trimming pared 6 bases from V and 2 bases from J, leaving 13 bases between. Germline V lookup: CDR1 LNHDA, CDR2 SQIVND (reference sequence). Here the CDR3 reads CASRDLRTNTGELFF. As DNA, the CDR3 is TGTGCCAGTAGAGATCTCAGGACCAACACCGGGGAGCTGTTTTTT.

On this clonotype itself: This may be a read error: a much more frequent sequence differs by one nucleotide. The chain combines TRBV7-4 with TRBJ2-1, with 11 nucleotides matching TRBD1. CDR1 is SGHVT and CDR2 is SQSDAQ in the germline V gene. The CDR3 sequence is 17 residues long. The CDR3: CASSSGTGGLYYNKQFF. The CDR3 DNA follows: TGTGCCAGCAGCTCCGGGACAGGGGGTCTATACTACAATAAGCAGTTCTTC.